This T cell receptor beta chain was captured in a study of cytomegalovirus exposure and HLA in healthy donors. Concerning this clone itself: Its cognate antigen is unknown.

A multiplex PCR was run with 60 Vbeta primers and 13 Jbeta primers. Measured with immunoSEQ multiplex PCR; TCRdb has only the in-frame clones, and not every one. The sample holds 150,000 to 200,000 clones; roughly 79% are singletons and the top ten take approximately 2.1%. Study results and caveats: It was taken for granted in presence/absence analyses that sequencing depth across donors was roughly uniform. It was 150 to 200 TCR beta chains that were listed as cytomegalovirus-associated. In a later analysis, V- and J-gene trimming of beta chains associated with a DCLRE1C missense variant, replicated independently.

V dropped 6 bases and J dropped 4 bases, with 12 bases sitting between them. Germline lookup yields CDR1 MNHNS and CDR2 SASEGT. The CDR3 covers 13 residues. Unrecorded immune exposure was likely among donors, who were nominally healthy when sampled. The V and J genes are TRBV6-1 and TRBJ1-2; D is possibly TRBD1 (5 bases). Source material: PBMCs. This sequence was found in a man aged 25 to 45 in good health and CMV-seronegative. The CDR3 loop reads CASRSDTSYGYTF. Written as DNA, the CDR3 is TGTGCCAGCAGGTCGGACACGAGCTATGGCTACACCTTC.